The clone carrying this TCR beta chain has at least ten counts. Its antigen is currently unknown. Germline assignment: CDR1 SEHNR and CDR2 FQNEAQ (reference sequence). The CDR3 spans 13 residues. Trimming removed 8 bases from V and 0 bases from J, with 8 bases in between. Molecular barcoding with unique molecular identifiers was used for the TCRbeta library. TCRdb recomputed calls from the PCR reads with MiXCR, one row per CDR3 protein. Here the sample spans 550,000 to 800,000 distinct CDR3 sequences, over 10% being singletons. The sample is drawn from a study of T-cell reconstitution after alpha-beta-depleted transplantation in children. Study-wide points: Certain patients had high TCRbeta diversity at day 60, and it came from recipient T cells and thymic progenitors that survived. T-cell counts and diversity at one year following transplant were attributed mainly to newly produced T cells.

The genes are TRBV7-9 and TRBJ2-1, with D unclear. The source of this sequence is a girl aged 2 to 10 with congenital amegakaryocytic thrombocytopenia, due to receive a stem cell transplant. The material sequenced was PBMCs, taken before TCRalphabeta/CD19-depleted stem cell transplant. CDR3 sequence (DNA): TGTGCCAGCGTGGAAAGCTCCTACAATGAGCAGTTCTTC. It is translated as CASVESSYNEQFF.